What follows are 19 T cell receptor beta chains derived from one specimen sequenced in a study of T cell clonotyping in hematopoietic cell transplantation (dated by TCRdb to the early 2020s). The time point label, as the study defines it: recipient sample about 28 days before transplant, after cytoreduction. Libraries were constructed by the immunoSEQ multiplex PCR assay. Sourced from immuneACCESS, this table was stored by TCRdb with only in-frame sequences that have V and J called. A share of the clones is absent; for the studies checked, an unresolved V gene accounts for under half, and the remainder has no known explanation. The sample table lists 5,400 or so clones, around 30% of them with a count of one. Together, the top ten hold less than 20% of the sample. Sample: peripheral blood mononuclear cells, taken before stem cell transplant. Source of these receptors: a man aged 50-59 years with myelofibrosis. Some clones in this sample may be carry-over from other donors' samples.

The V and J genes are TRBV30 and TRBJ1-2; D perhaps matches TRBD1 (5 bases). This CDR3 region has 12 residues. V lost 0 bases, J lost 4 bases, and 6 bases lay in between. Germline V gene lookup returns CDR1 GTSNPN and CDR2 SVGIG (reference sequence). The CDR3: CAWSVGGYGYTF. DNA of the CDR3: TGTGCCTGGAGTGTGGGGGGCTATGGCTACACCTTC.

In this sample, this clone turned up a few times. V gene TRBV30 combines with J gene TRBJ1-1; no firm D call. Trimming cost V 2 bases and J 7 bases, with 11 bases left between them. This CDR3 has 12 amino acids. The germline V gene encodes CDR1 GTSNPN and CDR2 SVGIG (reference sequence). CDR3 sequence (DNA): TGTGCCTGGAGTAGGCAGGCGGGTGAAGCTTTCTTT. Its translation: CAWSRQAGEAFF.

The rearrangement uses TRBV29-1 and TRBJ2-7, with D unresolved. Germline lookup yields CDR1 SQVTM and CDR2 ANQGSEA. The CDR3 is 11 amino acids. Trimming removed 4 bases at V and 3 bases at J, with 7 bases between. CDR3 DNA sequence: TGCAGCGTTGGGGAAGTCTACGAGCAGTACTTC. Its protein product is CSVGEVYEQYF.

The chain has TRBV14 and TRBJ1-2, with 7 nucleotides matching TRBD1. The CDR3 extends over 15 amino acids. Germline V gene lookup returns CDR1 SGHDN and CDR2 FVKESK. Unmatched junction bases numbered 10, after V lost 3 bases and J lost 6 bases. CDR3 region: CASSHLYRGGDGYTF. In DNA, the CDR3 is TGTGCCAGCAGCCACCTTTACAGGGGAGGCGATGGCTACACCTTC. Complete variable domain (other parts from reference TRBV14 and TRBJ1-2): EAGVTQFPSHSVIEKGQTVTLRCDPISGHDNLYWYRRVMGKEIKFLLHFVKESKQDESGMPNNRFLAERTGGTYSTLKVQPAELEDSGVYFCASSHLYRGGDGYTFGSGTRLTVV.

This clone ranks as large. The chain joins TRBV25-1 to TRBJ1-5; D unclear. Germline CDR1 and CDR2: MGHDK and SYGVNS. The ends were cut back, 2 bases at V and 11 bases at J, with 19 bases in the middle. The CDR3 contains 15 residues. The CDR3 loop is CASSEGNGVSESQHF. The CDR3 DNA is TGTGCCAGCAGTGAAGGAAACGGTGTCTCGGAGTCCCAGCATTTT.

This chain uses TRBV6-5 with TRBJ2-5; possibly TRBD1 for D (6 bases). V was clipped by 0 bases and J by 5 bases, with 16 bases between them. Per the germline V gene, CDR1 is MNHEY and CDR2 is SVGAGI. CDR3 length: 16 residues. CDR3 residues: CASSYSKFWGRETQYF. The CDR3 DNA sequence: TGTGCCAGCAGTTACTCGAAATTCTGGGGGCGGGAGACCCAGTACTTC.

This clone was recorded a few times. The V gene is TRBV4-2, the J gene TRBJ1-1; the D is unclear. Germline CDR1 is LGHNA and CDR2 is YNFKEQ. V gave up 0 bases and J gave up 11 bases, with 13 bases separating them. The CDR3 runs 13 residues. The CDR3 sequence: CASSQDLREVAFF. CDR3 nucleotide sequence: TGTGCCAGCAGCCAAGATTTGAGGGAGGTGGCTTTCTTT.

V and J are TRBV4-2 and TRBJ2-2; TRBD1 aligns across 7 bases. V shed 2 bases and J 5 bases; nucleotides not matched to a gene: 5. This CDR3 has 15 amino acids. Germline V gene lookup returns CDR1 LGHNA and CDR2 YNFKEQ. The chain's CDR3 is CASSQSTGHTGELFF. The CDR3 nucleotides read TGTGCCAGCAGCCAATCGACAGGGCATACCGGGGAGCTGTTTTTT.

This chain joins TRBV30 and TRBJ2-7, with D perhaps TRBD2 (7 bases). Germline assignment: CDR1 GTSNPN and CDR2 SVGIG (reference sequence). The CDR3 spans 14 residues. V lost 0 bases and J lost 3, with 12 bases in between. The CDR3 loop is CAWSVRGAGYEQYF. The CDR3 coding sequence is TGTGCCTGGAGTGTACGGGGGGCCGGCTACGAGCAGTACTTC.

V is TRBV6-5 and J is TRBJ1-2; tentative D call: TRBD1 (6 bases). This CDR3 has 14 residues. From germline, CDR1 is MNHEY and CDR2 SVGAGI. V was clipped by 0 bases and J by 8 bases, with 13 bases between them. The CDR3 loop is CASSYSRQGQGYTF. The CDR3 DNA follows: TGTGCCAGCAGTTACTCGAGGCAGGGGCAGGGCTACACCTTC.

This chain links TRBV29-1 with TRBJ2-7, with TRBD1 matching over 10 bases. Looked up from germline, CDR1 is SQVTM and CDR2 is ANQGSEA. V trimming: 7 bases; J trimming: 4 bases; junction bases outside the gene matches: 16. CDR3 size: 16 residues. In nucleotides, the CDR3 is TGCAGCGCCTTAACGACTGAGGGACAGGGGATGTACGAGCAGTACTTC. It specifies CSALTTEGQGMYEQYF.

The chain joins TRBV30 to TRBJ1-2, with D hard to call. Germline V lookup: CDR1 GTSNPN, CDR2 SVGIG (reference sequence). V dropped 5 bases and J dropped 6 bases, with 16 bases sitting between them. The CDR3 consists of 13 residues. CDR3 residues: CAWGFSGYDGYTF. CDR3 coding DNA: TGTGCCTGGGGTTTTTCGGGCTACGATGGCTACACCTTC.

The chain carries TRBV5-6 and TRBJ2-3, with D maybe TRBD2 (5 bases). CDR1 is SGHDT and CDR2 is YYEEEE in the germline V gene. Trimming took off 1 base at V and 6 bases at J, with 9 bases between the two ends. The CDR3 loop spans 13 amino acids. The CDR3 region is CASSLWEPDTQYF. The DNA of the CDR3 is TGTGCCAGCAGCTTGTGGGAGCCGGATACGCAGTATTTT. Looking up the rest from reference TRBV5-6 and TRBJ2-3 gives the full variable domain: DAGVTQSPTHLIKTRGQQVTLRCSPKSGHDTVSWYQQALGQGPQFIFQYYEEEERQRGNFPDRFSGHQFPNYSSELNVNALLLGDSALYLCASSLWEPDTQYFGPGTRLTVL.

The rearrangement uses TRBV6-5 and TRBJ1-1, with 8 bases matching TRBD1. The CDR3 extends over 13 amino acids. The germline CDR1 and CDR2 sequences are MNHEY and SVGAGI. Unmatched junction bases numbered 9, after V lost 7 bases and J lost 8 bases. For the CDR3, the DNA is TGTGCCAGCATGACAGGGGCCGCTCCCGAAGCTTTCTTT. It yields the protein CASMTGAAPEAFF.

The chain recombines TRBV30 with TRBJ1-6; D may be TRBD1 (6 bases). Germline-derived CDR1 and CDR2 are GTSNPN and SVGIG (reference sequence). V lost 5 bases to trimming and J lost 10 bases, with 24 bases between them. This CDR3 contains 16 residues. In nucleotides, the CDR3 is TGTGCCTGGCACCATTTTGAACAGGGTGTAAAATCACCCCTCCACTTT. This sequence encodes CAWHHFEQGVKSPLHF.

This clone showed up just once. J is TRBJ1-1 and V is TRBV30; 7 positions match TRBD1. V was clipped by 4 bases and J by 5 bases; unmatched bases: 13. The CDR3 length is 15 residues. CDR1 and CDR2 from the germline V gene are GTSNPN and SVGIG (reference sequence). CDR3 region: CAWMTGSGGGTEAFF. The CDR3 DNA reads as TGTGCCTGGATGACAGGGAGTGGGGGGGGGACTGAAGCTTTCTTT.

A few counts support this clone. This rearrangement joins TRBV2 to TRBJ1-5, with D perhaps matching TRBD1 (6 bases). This CDR3 contains 15 residues. Trimming pared 7 bases from V and 5 bases from J, leaving 18 bases between. The germline V gene has CDR1 SNHLY and CDR2 FYNNEI. The CDR3 spells CASKGIGGEDQPQHF. The DNA of the CDR3 is TGTGCCAGCAAGGGGATAGGGGGTGAGGATCAGCCCCAGCATTTT. Complete variable domain (other parts from reference TRBV2 and TRBJ1-5): EPEVTQTPSHQVTQMGQEVILRCVPISNHLYFYWYRQILGQKVEFLVSFYNNEISEKSEIFDDQFSVERPDGSNFTLKIRSTKLEDSAMYFCASKGIGGEDQPQHFGDGTRLSIL.

This clone was observed a single time. V and J are TRBV30 and TRBJ1-1; tentatively, D is TRBD1 (5 bases). Trimming stripped 0 bases from V and 1 base from J, with 6 bases between. CDR1 is GTSNPN, CDR2 SVGIG, per germline (reference sequence). The CDR3 loop spans 13 amino acids. As DNA, the CDR3 is TGTGCCTGGAGTGTAAGGGGGAACACTGAAGCTTTCTTT. It encodes CAWSVRGNTEAFF. Based on the CDR3 plus reference TRBV30 and TRBJ1-1, the full variable domain is SQTIHQWPATLVQPVGSPLSLECTVEGTSNPNLYWYRQAAGRGLQLLFYSVGIGQISSEVPQNLSASRPQDRQFILSSKKLLLSDSGFYLCAWSVRGNTEAFFGQGTRLTVV.

This clone was seen more than once but under ten times. The chain uses TRBV4-2 and TRBJ2-3; 16 bases line up with TRBD2. With V trimmed by 4 bases and J by 4 bases, 11 bases remained unmatched. CDR1 and CDR2 from the germline V gene are LGHNA and YNFKEQ. The CDR3 contains 19 residues. CDR3 in amino acids: CASSRLGLAGGIGPDTQYF. The CDR3 bases are TGTGCCAGCAGCCGTTTGGGACTAGCGGGAGGGATCGGGCCAGATACGCAGTATTTT.